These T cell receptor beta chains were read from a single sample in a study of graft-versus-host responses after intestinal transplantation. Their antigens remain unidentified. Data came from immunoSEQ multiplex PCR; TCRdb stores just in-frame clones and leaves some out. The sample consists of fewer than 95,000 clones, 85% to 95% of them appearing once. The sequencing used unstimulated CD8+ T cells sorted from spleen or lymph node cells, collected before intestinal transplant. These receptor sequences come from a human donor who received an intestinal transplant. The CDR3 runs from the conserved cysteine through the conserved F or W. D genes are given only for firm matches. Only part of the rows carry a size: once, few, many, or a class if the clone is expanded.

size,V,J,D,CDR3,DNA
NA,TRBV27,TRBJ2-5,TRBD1,CASSLSGQGARETQYF,TGTGCCAGCAGTTTGTCGGGACAGGGGGCCCGCGAGACCCAGTACTTC
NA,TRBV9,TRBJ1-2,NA,CASSGTGSGYGYTF,TGTGCCAGCAGCGGAACAGGGTCGGGCTATGGCTACACCTTC
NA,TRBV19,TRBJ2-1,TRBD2,CASSIVSGGAGNEQFF,TGTGCCAGTAGTATAGTGAGCGGGGGGGCGGGCAATGAGCAGTTCTTC
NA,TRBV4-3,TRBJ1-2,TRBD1,CASSRGGLPYGYTF,TGCGCCAGCAGCCGAGGGGGCCTCCCTTATGGCTACACCTTC
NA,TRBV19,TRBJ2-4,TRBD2,CASTSTSGGEVAKNIQYF,TGTGCCAGTACCTCGACTAGCGGGGGGGAGGTGGCCAAAAACATTCAGTACTTC
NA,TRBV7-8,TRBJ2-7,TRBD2,CASSPQRGYSYEQYF,TGTGCCAGCAGCCCCCAGCGGGGATATTCCTACGAGCAGTACTTC
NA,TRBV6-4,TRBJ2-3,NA,CASSDGASDTQYF,TGTGCCAGCAGTGACGGAGCGTCAGATACGCAGTATTTT
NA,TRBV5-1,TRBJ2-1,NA,CASSLVADSYNEQFF,TGCGCCAGCAGCTTGGTGGCAGATTCCTACAATGAGCAGTTCTTC
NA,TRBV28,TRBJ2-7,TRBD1,CASSIQGDAYEQYF,TGTGCCAGCAGTATACAGGGGGACGCCTACGAGCAGTACTTC
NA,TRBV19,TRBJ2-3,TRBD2,CASSIRGRATDTQYF,TGTGCCAGTAGTATTCGCGGGAGGGCCACAGATACGCAGTATTTT
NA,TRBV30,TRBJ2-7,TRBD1,CAWGQALEQYF,TGTGCCTGGGGACAGGCCTTGGAGCAGTACTTC
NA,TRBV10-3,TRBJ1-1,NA,CAIRDSGDTEAFF,TGTGCCATCAGGGACAGCGGGGACACTGAAGCTTTCTTT
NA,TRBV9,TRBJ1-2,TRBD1,CASSASLTGAYGYTF,TGTGCCAGCAGCGCGTCCCTGACAGGGGCCTATGGCTACACCTTC
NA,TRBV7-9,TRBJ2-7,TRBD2,CASGAGTSGSYEQYF,TGTGCCAGCGGCGCCGGGACTAGCGGCTCCTACGAGCAGTACTTC
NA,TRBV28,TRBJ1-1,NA,CASSLSFRGDNTEAFF,TGTGCCAGCAGTTTGTCTTTTCGGGGGGATAACACTGAAGCTTTCTTT
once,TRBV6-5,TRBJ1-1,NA,CASSPGGGGITEAFF,TGTGCCAGCAGTCCCGGGGGAGGGGGGATCACTGAAGCTTTCTTT
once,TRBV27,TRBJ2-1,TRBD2,CASSRIGLALDNEQFF,TGTGCCAGCAGTCGTATTGGACTAGCTCTCGACAATGAGCAGTTCTTC
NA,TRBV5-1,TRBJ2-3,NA,CATSPTDTDTQYF,TGCGCCACTTCACCGACAGACACAGATACGCAGTATTTT
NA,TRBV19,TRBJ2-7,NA,CASSIYDSRYEQYF,TGTGCCAGTAGTATCTATGACAGTCGATACGAGCAGTACTTC
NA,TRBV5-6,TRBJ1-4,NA,CASSSLGQSVKLFF,TGTGCCAGCAGCTCACTGGGGCAGTCTGTAAAACTGTTTTTT
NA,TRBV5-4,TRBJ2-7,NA,CASSFGTYYEQYF,TGTGCCAGCAGCTTTGGGACATATTACGAGCAGTACTTC
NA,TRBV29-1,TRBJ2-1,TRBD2,CSVAGDYQGPNEQFF,TGCAGCGTTGCGGGGGACTACCAAGGTCCCAATGAGCAGTTCTTC
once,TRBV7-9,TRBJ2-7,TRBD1,CASSSDRRPYEQYF,TGTGCCAGCAGCTCGGACAGGCGTCCCTACGAGCAGTACTTC
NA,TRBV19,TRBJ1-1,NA,CASSISGGLNTEAFF,TGTGCCAGTAGTATATCCGGGGGTCTGAACACTGAAGCTTTCTTT
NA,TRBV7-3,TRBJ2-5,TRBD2,CASSLTGLEETQYF,TGTGCCAGCAGCTTAACGGGACTAGAAGAGACCCAGTACTTC
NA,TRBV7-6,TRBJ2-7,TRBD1,CASSRDSFYEQYF,TGTGCCAGCAGCCGGGACAGCTTCTACGAGCAGTACTTC
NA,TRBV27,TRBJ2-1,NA,CASSFQGSEQFF,TGTGCCAGCAGTTTCCAGGGCAGTGAGCAGTTCTTC
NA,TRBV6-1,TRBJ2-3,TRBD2,CASSELAGGQDTQYF,TGTGCCAGCAGTGAACTAGCGGGGGGGCAAGATACGCAGTATTTT
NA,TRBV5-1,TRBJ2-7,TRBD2,CASSRDSGSPYEQYF,TGCGCCAGCAGCCGGGATAGCGGGAGTCCCTACGAGCAGTACTTC
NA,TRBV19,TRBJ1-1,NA,CATREGVTEAFF,TGTGCCACGAGGGAGGGGGTCACTGAAGCTTTCTTT
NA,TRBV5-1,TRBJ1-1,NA,CASSWGGWTEAFF,TGCGCCAGCAGTTGGGGGGGTTGGACTGAAGCTTTCTTT
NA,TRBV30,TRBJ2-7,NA,CAWSGVGRVSNEQYF,TGTGCCTGGAGCGGGGTTGGTAGGGTCTCCAACGAGCAGTACTTC
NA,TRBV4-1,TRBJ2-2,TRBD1,CASSQGRGQAMAGELFF,TGCGCCAGCAGCCAGGGCCGGGGACAGGCAATGGCCGGGGAGCTGTTTTTT
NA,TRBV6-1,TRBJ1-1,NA,CASSFGSSGDTEAFF,TGTGCCAGCAGTTTCGGGAGCTCCGGGGACACTGAAGCTTTCTTT
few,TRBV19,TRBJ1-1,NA,CASSWSNTEAFF,TGTGCCAGTAGTTGGAGCAACACTGAAGCTTTCTTT
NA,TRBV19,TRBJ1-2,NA,CASSTGLYLGYTF,TGTGCCAGTAGTACAGGGTTATACCTCGGCTACACCTTC
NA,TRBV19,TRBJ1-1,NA,CASSIYQGEAFF,TGTGCCAGTAGTATCTATCAGGGTGAAGCTTTCTTT
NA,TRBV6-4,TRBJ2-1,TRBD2,CASSLAGQGNEQFF,TGTGCCAGCAGCTTAGCGGGGCAAGGGAATGAGCAGTTCTTC
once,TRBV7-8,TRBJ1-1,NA,CASSSTGSEAFF,TGTGCCAGCAGTTCCACAGGGTCTGAAGCTTTCTTT
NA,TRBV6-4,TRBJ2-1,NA,CASSDSKAGFNEQFF,TGTGCCAGCAGTGACTCAAAGGCAGGCTTCAATGAGCAGTTCTTC
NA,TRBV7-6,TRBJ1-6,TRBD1,CASSLEGQGNSPLHF,TGTGCCAGCAGCTTAGAGGGACAGGGAAATTCACCCCTCCACTTT
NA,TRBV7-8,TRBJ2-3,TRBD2,CASSQHGTSSVSDTQYF,TGTGCCAGCAGCCAACACGGGACTAGCAGTGTCTCAGATACGCAGTATTTT
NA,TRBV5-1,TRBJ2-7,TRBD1,CASSFTGESYEQYF,TGCGCCAGCAGCTTCACAGGGGAGAGCTACGAGCAGTACTTC
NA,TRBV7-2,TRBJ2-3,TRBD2,CASSPSRASGVSTQYF,TGTGCCAGCAGCCCTTCGCGGGCTAGCGGGGTGTCTACGCAGTATTTT
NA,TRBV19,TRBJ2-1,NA,CASSILASEYNEQFF,TGTGCCAGTAGTATCTTAGCTAGCGAATACAATGAGCAGTTCTTC
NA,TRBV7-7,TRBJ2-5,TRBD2,CASSLGGLAGSPETQYF,TGTGCCAGCAGCTTAGGGGGACTAGCGGGAAGTCCTGAGACCCAGTACTTC
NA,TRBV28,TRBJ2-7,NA,CASSLSMSYEQYF,TGTGCCAGCAGTTTGTCCATGTCCTACGAGCAGTACTTC
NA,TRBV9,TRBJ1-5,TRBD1,CASSVRTDRVDNQPQHF,TGTGCCAGCAGCGTACGTACCGACAGGGTCGACAATCAGCCCCAGCATTTT
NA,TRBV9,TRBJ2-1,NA,CASSVGGGLNNEQFF,TGTGCCAGCAGCGTAGGCGGGGGCCTCAACAATGAGCAGTTCTTC
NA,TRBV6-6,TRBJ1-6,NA,CASSSWAWSPLHF,TGTGCCAGCAGTTCTTGGGCCTGGTCACCCCTCCACTTT
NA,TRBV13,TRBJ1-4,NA,CASSDGGDGEKLFF,TGTGCCAGCAGCGACGGGGGGGATGGTGAAAAACTGTTTTTT
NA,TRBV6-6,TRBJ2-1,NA,CASVAPPYNEQFF,TGTGCCAGCGTGGCACCACCGTACAATGAGCAGTTCTTC
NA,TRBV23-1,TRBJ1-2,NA,CASSQSVRRTVGANYGYTF,TGCGCCAGCAGTCAATCGGTCCGACGGACAGTAGGAGCTAACTATGGCTACACCTTC
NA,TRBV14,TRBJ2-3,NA,CASSQGHTDVSTDTQYF,TGTGCCAGCAGCCAAGGACACACCGACGTTAGCACAGATACGCAGTATTTT
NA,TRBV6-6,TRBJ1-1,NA,CASSYAAGLGFF,TGTGCCAGCAGTTACGCAGCGGGCCTAGGTTTCTTT
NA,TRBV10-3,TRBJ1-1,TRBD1,CAIGTGKNTEAFF,TGTGCCATCGGGACAGGGAAAAACACTGAAGCTTTCTTT
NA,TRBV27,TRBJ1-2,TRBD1,CASRPTGSAYGYTF,TGTGCCAGCAGACCGACAGGGTCGGCCTATGGCTACACCTTC
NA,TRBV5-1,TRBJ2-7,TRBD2,CASRAAGGYEQYF,TGCGCCAGTAGGGCGGCGGGGGGCTACGAGCAGTACTTC
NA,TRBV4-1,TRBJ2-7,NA,CASSQVPGYEQYF,TGCGCCAGCAGCCAAGTCCCAGGCTACGAGCAGTACTTC
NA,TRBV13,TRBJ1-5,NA,CASSSAGHNQPQHF,TGTGCCAGCAGCTCCGCGGGCCATAATCAGCCCCAGCATTTT